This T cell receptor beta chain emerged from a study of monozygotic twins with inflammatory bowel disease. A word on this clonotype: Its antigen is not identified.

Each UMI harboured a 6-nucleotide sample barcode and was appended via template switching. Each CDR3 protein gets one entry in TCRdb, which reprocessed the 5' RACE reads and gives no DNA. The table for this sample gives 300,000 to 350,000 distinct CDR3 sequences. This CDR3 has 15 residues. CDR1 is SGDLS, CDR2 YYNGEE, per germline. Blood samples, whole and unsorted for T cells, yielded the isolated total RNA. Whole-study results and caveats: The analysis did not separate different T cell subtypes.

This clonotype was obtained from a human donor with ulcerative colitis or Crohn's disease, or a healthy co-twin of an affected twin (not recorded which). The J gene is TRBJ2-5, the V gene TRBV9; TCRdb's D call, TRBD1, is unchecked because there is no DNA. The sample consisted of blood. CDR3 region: CASSVGGQGGETQYF. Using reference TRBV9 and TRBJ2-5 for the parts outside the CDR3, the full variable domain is DSGVTQTPKHLITATGQRVTLRCSPRSGDLSVYWYQQSLDQGLQFLIQYYNGEERAKGNILERFSAQQFPDLHSELNLSSLELGDSALYFCASSVGGQGGETQYFGPGTRLLVL.